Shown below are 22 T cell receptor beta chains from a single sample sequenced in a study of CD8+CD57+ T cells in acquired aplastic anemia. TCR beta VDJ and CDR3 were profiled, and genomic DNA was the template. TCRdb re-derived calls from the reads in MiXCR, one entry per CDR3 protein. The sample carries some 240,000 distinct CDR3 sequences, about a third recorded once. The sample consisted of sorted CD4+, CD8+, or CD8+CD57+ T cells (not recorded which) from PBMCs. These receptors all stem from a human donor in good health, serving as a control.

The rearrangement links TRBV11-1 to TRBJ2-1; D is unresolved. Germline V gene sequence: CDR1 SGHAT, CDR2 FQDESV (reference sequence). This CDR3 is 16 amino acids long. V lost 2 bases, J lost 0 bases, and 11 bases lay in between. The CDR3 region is CASSLLAASSYNEQFF. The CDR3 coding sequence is TGTGCCAGCAGCTTATTAGCAGCGAGCTCCTACAATGAGCAGTTCTTC.

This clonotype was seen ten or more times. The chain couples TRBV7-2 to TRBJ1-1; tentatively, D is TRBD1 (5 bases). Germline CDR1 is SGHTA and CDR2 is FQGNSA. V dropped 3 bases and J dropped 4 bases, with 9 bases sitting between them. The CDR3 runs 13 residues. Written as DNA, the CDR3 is TGTGCCAGCAGCTTTCGACAGTCCACTGAAGCTTTCTTT. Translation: CASSFRQSTEAFF.

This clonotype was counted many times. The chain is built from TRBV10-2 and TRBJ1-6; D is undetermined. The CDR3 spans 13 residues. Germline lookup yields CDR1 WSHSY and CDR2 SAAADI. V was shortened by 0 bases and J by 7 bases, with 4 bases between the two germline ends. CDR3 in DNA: TGCGCCAGCAGTGAGTCGAGGAATTCACCCCTCCACTTT. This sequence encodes CASSESRNSPLHF.

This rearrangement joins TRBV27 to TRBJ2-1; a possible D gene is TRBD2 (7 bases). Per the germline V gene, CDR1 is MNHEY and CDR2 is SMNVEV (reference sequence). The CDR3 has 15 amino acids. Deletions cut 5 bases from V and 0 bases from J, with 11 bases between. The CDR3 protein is CASSGGGLSYNEQFF. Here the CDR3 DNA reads TGTGCCAGCAGTGGGGGGGGCCTCTCCTACAATGAGCAGTTCTTC.

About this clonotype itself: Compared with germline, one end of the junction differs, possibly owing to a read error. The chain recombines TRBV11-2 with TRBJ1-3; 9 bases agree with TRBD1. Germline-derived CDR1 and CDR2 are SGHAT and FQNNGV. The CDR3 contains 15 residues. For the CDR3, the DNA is TGTGCCGGCAGCTTCAGGGACAGGGTTGGAAACACCATATATTTT. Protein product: CAGSFRDRVGNTIYF.

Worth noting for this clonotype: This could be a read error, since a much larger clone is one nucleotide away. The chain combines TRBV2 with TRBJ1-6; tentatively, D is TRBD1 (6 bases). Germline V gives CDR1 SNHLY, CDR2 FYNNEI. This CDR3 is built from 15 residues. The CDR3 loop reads CGSNRYGTKNSPLHF. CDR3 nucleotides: TGTGGCAGCAACCGATACGGGACAAAGAATTCACCCCTCCACTTT.

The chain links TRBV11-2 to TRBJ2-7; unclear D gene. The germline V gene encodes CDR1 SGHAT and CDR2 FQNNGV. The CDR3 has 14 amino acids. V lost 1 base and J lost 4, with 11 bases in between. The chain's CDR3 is CASSLAATTYEQYF. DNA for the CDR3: TGTGCCAGCAGCTTAGCAGCGACGACATACGAGCAGTACTTC.

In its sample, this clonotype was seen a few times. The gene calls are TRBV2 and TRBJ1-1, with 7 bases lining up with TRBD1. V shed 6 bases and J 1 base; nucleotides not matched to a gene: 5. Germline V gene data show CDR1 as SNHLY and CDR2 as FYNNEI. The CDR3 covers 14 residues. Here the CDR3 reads CASRAGGRNTEAFF. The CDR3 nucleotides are TGTGCCAGCAGGGCAGGGGGTCGGAACACTGAAGCTTTCTTT.

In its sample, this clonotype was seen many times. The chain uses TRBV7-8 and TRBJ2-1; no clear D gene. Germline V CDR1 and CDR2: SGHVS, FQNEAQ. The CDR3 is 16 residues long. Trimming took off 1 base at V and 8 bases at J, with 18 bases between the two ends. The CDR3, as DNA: TGTGCCAGCAGCTTAGTGAGTGTCGCCGGACCTTATGAGCAGTTCTTC. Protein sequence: CASSLVSVAGPYEQFF.

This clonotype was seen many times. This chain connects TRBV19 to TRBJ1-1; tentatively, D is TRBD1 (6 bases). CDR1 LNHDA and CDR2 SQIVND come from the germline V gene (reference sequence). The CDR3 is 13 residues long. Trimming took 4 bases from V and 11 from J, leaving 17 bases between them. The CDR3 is CASSTSGQFGAFF. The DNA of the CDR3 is TGTGCCAGTAGTACATCCGGACAGTTTGGGGCTTTCTTT.

CDR3 in DNA: TGTGCCACCAGCAGAGACGGGACAGGGGTCTACGAGCAGTACTTC. Protein: CATSRDGTGVYEQYF. The rearrangement uses TRBV15 and TRBJ2-7; 10 bases align to TRBD1. The CDR3 is 15 amino acids. Unmatched junction bases numbered 2, after V lost 0 bases and J lost 3 bases. Looked up from germline, CDR1 is LNHNV and CDR2 is YYDKDF (reference sequence). Combining the CDR3 with reference TRBV15 and TRBJ2-7 gives the whole variable domain DAMVIQNPRYQVTQFGKPVTLSCSQTLNHNVMYWYQQKSSQAPKLLFHYYDKDFNNEADTPDNFQSRRPNTSFCFLDIRSPGLGDTAMYLCATSRDGTGVYEQYFGPGTRLTVT.

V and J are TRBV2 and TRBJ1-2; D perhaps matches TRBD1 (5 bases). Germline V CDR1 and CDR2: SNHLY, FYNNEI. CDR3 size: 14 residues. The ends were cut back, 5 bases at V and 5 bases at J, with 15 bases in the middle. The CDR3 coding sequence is TGTGCCAGCAGTCTAGGTGCAGGGAGGTATGGCTACACCTTC. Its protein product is CASSLGAGRYGYTF.

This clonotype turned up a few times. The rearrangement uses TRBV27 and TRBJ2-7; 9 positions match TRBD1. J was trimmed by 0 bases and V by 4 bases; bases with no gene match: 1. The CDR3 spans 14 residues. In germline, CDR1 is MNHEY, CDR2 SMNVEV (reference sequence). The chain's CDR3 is CASSWTGDSYEQYF. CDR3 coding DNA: TGTGCCAGCAGTTGGACAGGGGACTCCTACGAGCAGTACTTC.

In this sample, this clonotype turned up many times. The CDR3 loop is CSARTHGGYQPQHF. The CDR3 DNA is TGCAGTGCTCGGACACACGGGGGGTATCAGCCCCAGCATTTT. The chain joins TRBV20-1 to TRBJ1-5; TRBD1 might be the D (5 bases). The V gene's germline CDR1 is DFQATT and CDR2 SNEGSKA (reference sequence). This CDR3 is 14 amino acids long. V lost 5 bases and J lost 5, with 16 bases in between.

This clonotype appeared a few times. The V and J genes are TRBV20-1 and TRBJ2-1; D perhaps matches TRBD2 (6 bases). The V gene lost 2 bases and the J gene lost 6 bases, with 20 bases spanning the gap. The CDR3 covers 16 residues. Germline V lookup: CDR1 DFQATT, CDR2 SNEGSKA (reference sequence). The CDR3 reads CSARSSGAPRANEQFF. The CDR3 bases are TGCAGTGCTAGATCCTCGGGAGCCCCCCGGGCCAATGAGCAGTTCTTC.

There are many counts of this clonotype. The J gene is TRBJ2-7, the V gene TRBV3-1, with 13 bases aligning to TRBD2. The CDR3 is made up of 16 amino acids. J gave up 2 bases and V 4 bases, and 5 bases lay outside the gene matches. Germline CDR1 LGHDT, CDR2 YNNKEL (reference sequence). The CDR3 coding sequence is TGTGCCAGCAGCCCCCGTGGACTAGCGGGAGCCTACGAGCAGTACTTC. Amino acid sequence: CASSPRGLAGAYEQYF.

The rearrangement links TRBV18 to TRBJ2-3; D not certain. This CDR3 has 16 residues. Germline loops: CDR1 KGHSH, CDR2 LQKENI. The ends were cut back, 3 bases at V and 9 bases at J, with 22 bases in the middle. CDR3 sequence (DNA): TGTGCCAGCTCACCTCTTACAAGCAGACCAAGGGAAACGCAGTATTTT. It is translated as CASSPLTSRPRETQYF.

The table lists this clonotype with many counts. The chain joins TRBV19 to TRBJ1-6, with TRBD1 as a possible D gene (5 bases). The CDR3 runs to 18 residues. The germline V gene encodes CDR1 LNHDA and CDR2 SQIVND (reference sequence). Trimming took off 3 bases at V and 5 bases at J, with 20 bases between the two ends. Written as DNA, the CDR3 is TGTGCCAGTAGTATGGGAAGAGAGGGGTCCCAGGATAATTCACCCCTCCACTTT. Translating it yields CASSMGREGSQDNSPLHF. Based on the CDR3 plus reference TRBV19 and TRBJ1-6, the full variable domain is DGGITQSPKYLFRKEGQNVTLSCEQNLNHDAMYWYRQDPGQGLRLIYYSQIVNDFQKGDIAEGYSVSREKKESFPLTVTSAQKNPTAFYLCASSMGREGSQDNSPLHFGNGTRLTVT.

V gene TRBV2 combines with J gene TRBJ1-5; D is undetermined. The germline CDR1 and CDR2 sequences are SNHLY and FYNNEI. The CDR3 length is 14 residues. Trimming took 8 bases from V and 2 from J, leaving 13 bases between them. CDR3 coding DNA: TGTGCCAGCGGCAGGAACCTTGGCAATCAGCCCCAGCATTTT. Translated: CASGRNLGNQPQHF. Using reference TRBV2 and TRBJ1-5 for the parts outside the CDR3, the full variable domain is EPEVTQTPSHQVTQMGQEVILRCVPISNHLYFYWYRQILGQKVEFLVSFYNNEISEKSEIFDDQFSVERPDGSNFTLKIRSTKLEDSAMYFCASGRNLGNQPQHFGDGTRLSIL.

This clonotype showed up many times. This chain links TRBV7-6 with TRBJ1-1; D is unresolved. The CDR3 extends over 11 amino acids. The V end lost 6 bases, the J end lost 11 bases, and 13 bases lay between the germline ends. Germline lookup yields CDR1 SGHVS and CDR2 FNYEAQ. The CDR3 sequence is CASSIEVVAFF. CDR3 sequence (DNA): TGTGCCAGCAGTATCGAGGTTGTGGCTTTCTTT.

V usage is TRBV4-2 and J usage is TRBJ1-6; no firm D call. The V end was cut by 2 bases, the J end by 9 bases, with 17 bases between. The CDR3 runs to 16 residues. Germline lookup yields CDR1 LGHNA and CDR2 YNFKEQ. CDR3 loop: CASSQSEVGRSSPLHF. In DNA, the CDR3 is TGTGCCAGCAGCCAATCCGAGGTAGGGCGTTCTTCACCCCTCCACTTT.

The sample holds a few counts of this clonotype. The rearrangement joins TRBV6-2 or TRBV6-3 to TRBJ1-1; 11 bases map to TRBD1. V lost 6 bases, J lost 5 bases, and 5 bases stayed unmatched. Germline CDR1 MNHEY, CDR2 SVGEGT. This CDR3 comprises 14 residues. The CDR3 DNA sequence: TGTGCCAGCAGGGACAGGGGGCGGGATACTGAAGCTTTCTTT. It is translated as CASRDRGRDTEAFF.